The 18 T cell receptor beta chains in this list originate from one sample, sequenced in a study of a mutant IDH1 vaccine in newly diagnosed glioma. Sequencing was performed with immunoSEQ multiplex PCR; in TCRdb, only in-frame clones are kept and a portion is missing. The data show tens of thousands of clones, about 87% seen once. Which antigens these TCRs recognize remains unknown. The time point denotes: week 23, last vaccination. What each vaccine dose contained was 300 ug of mutant IDH1 20-mer peptide, accompanied by topical imiquimod. The starting material was PBMCs, obtained from a glioma patient whose treatment included an IDH1 peptide vaccine. The receptors were gathered from a man in his forties with glioma.

The gene calls are TRBV14 and TRBJ2-5; 9 bases map to TRBD2. Unmatched junction bases numbered 11, after V lost 4 bases and J lost 2 bases. CDR1 is SGHDN and CDR2 is FVKESK in the germline V gene. This CDR3 spans 17 amino acids. In DNA, the CDR3 is TGTGCCAGCAGCCGCCGACTGGGCGGGAGGGATCAAGAGACCCAGTACTTC. Translating gives CASSRRLGGRDQETQYF.

The V gene is TRBV4-1, the J gene TRBJ2-7; 9 bases map to TRBD2. This CDR3 spans 16 amino acids. Germline V lookup: CDR1 MGHRA, CDR2 YSYEKL. V was clipped by 6 bases and J by 4 bases; unmatched bases: 13. The DNA for the CDR3 is TGCGCCAGCAGTCGGAGCGGGGCGGGAGGGCTTTACGAGCAGTACTTC. It codes for CASSRSGAGGLYEQYF.

This chain uses TRBV27 with TRBJ2-1; 7 bases are a match to TRBD1. The CDR3 extends over 15 amino acids. Germline CDR1 and CDR2: MNHEY and SMNVEV (reference sequence). The V segment lost 5 bases and the J segment 6 bases; nucleotides outside the gene matches: 10. The CDR3 nucleotides are TGTGCCAGCAGTACTCTCCCGGACAGGCTCAATGAGCAGTTCTTC. Translation gives CASSTLPDRLNEQFF.

The chain joins TRBV15 to TRBJ1-4, with D unclear. The V gene's germline CDR1 is LNHNV and CDR2 YYDKDF (reference sequence). V was trimmed by 0 bases and J by 1 base, leaving 12 bases between them. The CDR3 loop spans 17 amino acids. Written as DNA, the CDR3 is TGTGCCACCAGCAGAGAAGGGCAGGTGGAAACTAATGAAAAACTGTTTTTT. Amino acid sequence: CATSREGQVETNEKLFF.

J is TRBJ1-2 and V is TRBV2, with D possibly matching TRBD1 (5 bases). The CDR3 runs 13 residues. Germline CDR1 and CDR2: SNHLY and FYNNEI. V was clipped by 2 bases and J by 4 bases, with 8 bases between them. CDR3 loop: CASSEQGAYGYTF. CDR3 nucleotides: TGTGCCAGCAGTGAACAGGGAGCCTATGGCTACACCTTC.

This chain joins TRBV10-3 and TRBJ2-5; 9 nucleotides align to TRBD2. Losses at the gene ends were 9 bases for V and 3 bases for J; bases not matched to a gene: 5. CDR1 is ENHRY and CDR2 is SYGVKD in the germline V gene. The CDR3 extends over 13 amino acids. In DNA, the CDR3 is TGTGCCATTTCACTAGCGGGCGAAGAGACCCAGTACTTC. This gives the protein CAISLAGEETQYF.

The J gene is TRBJ2-7, the V gene TRBV6-6; a weak D match, TRBD1 (5 bases). The germline V and J ends were trimmed by 4 bases and 6 bases, with 13 bases remaining between them. Germline V lookup: CDR1 MNHNY, CDR2 SVGAGI (reference sequence). The CDR3 is made up of 13 amino acids. The CDR3 is CASSSGSQSEQYF. As DNA, the CDR3 is TGTGCCAGCAGTTCAGGGTCACAGTCCGAGCAGTACTTC.

This chain joins TRBV5-1 and TRBJ1-2; 7 bases are shared with TRBD1. V was clipped by 4 bases and J by 7 bases; unmatched bases: 4. The germline gives CDR1 SGHRS, CDR2 YFSETQ. CDR3 size: 12 residues. The CDR3, as DNA: TGCGCCAGCAGCAACCGACAGGGTGGCTACACCTTC. This translates into CASSNRQGGYTF.

This clone was observed once. The rearrangement links TRBV19 to TRBJ2-3, with a possible D match to TRBD2 (6 bases). The germline V and J ends were trimmed by 3 bases and 4 bases, with 8 bases remaining between them. This CDR3 spans 13 amino acids. CDR1 is LNHDA, CDR2 SQIVND, per germline (reference sequence). In DNA, the CDR3 is TGTGCCAGTAGTATTCGGGAGCCAGATACGCAGTATTTT. This codes for CASSIREPDTQYF. Filled out from reference TRBV19 and TRBJ2-3, the complete variable domain reads DGGITQSPKYLFRKEGQNVTLSCEQNLNHDAMYWYRQDPGQGLRLIYYSQIVNDFQKGDIAEGYSVSREKKESFPLTVTSAQKNPTAFYLCASSIREPDTQYFGPGTRLTVL.

The DNA for the CDR3 is TGTGCCAGCAGCCGACCACCTGGGGAGCTGTTTTTT. It encodes CASSRPPGELFF. This chain joins TRBV2 and TRBJ2-2, with D uncertain. Per the germline V gene, CDR1 is SNHLY and CDR2 is FYNNEI. The CDR3 extends over 12 amino acids. The ends were cut back, 6 bases at V and 8 bases at J, with 10 bases in the middle.

The J gene is TRBJ1-5, the V gene TRBV7-8; 7 bases align to TRBD1. From germline, CDR1 is SGHVS and CDR2 FQNEAQ. The CDR3 runs 15 residues. V dropped 1 base and J dropped 4; count of bases not matched to a gene: 4. As DNA, the CDR3 is TGTGCCAGCAGCTTAGAGACAGGGAGGAATCAGCCCCAGCATTTT. It encodes CASSLETGRNQPQHF.

The rearrangement uses TRBV6-4 and TRBJ2-1; D gene unclear. The V gene's germline CDR1 is MRHNA and CDR2 SNTAGT. The V end was cut by 4 bases, the J end by 0 bases, with 7 bases between. The length of the CDR3 is 14 residues. The CDR3 is CASSGQSSYNEQFF. CDR3 sequence (DNA): TGTGCCAGCAGTGGCCAGAGCTCCTACAATGAGCAGTTCTTC.

The chain combines TRBV2 with TRBJ2-5, with D hard to call. The CDR3 runs 11 residues. With 8 bases removed from V and 2 bases from J, the gap between germline ends came to 6 bases. Looked up from germline, CDR1 is SNHLY and CDR2 is FYNNEI. CDR3 DNA sequence: TGTGCCAGCGGAGAACAAGAGACCCAGTACTTC. This encodes CASGEQETQYF.

The J gene is TRBJ2-3, the V gene TRBV25-1; TRBD1 matches at 8 bases. V gave up 4 bases and J gave up 2 bases; unmatched junction bases: 11. CDR3 length: 17 residues. CDR1 MGHDK and CDR2 SYGVNS come from the germline V gene. CDR3 residues: CASSAAQGAGDTDTQYF. In DNA form, the CDR3 reads TGTGCCAGCAGTGCCGCCCAGGGGGCAGGGGACACAGATACGCAGTATTTT.

The V and J genes are TRBV7-9 and TRBJ2-7, with D perhaps TRBD2 (6 bases). This CDR3 has 16 amino acids. Between the trimmed V and J ends, which lost 4 bases and 3 bases, there was a span of 19 bases. Germline loops: CDR1 SEHNR, CDR2 FQNEAQ (reference sequence). This CDR3 reads CASSYGKGRRLYEQYF. CDR3 in DNA: TGTGCCAGCAGCTATGGGAAGGGGAGGCGGCTCTACGAGCAGTACTTC.

This clone was seen once. This chain joins TRBV7-8 and TRBJ2-6, with 12 bases aligning to TRBD2. This CDR3 is built from 17 residues. Germline V CDR1 and CDR2: SGHVS, FQNEAQ. J was trimmed by 4 bases and V by 5 bases; bases with no gene match: 6. The CDR3 coding sequence is TGTGCCAGCAGCCGACTAGCGGGAGTAGGAGGGGCCAACGTCCTGACTTTC. This encodes CASSRLAGVGGANVLTF.

The CDR3 region has the DNA TGTGCCAGTACCCCCATCGACAGGGGCTCCTACAATGAGCAGTTCTTC. It encodes CASTPIDRGSYNEQFF. The chain carries TRBV19 and TRBJ2-1; 8 bases fit TRBD1. V dropped 7 bases and J dropped 0; count of bases not matched to a gene: 8. Looked up from germline, CDR1 is LNHDA and CDR2 is SQIVND (reference sequence). The CDR3 totals 16 residues.

The count of this clone is one. The chain employs TRBV6-5 and TRBJ2-1, with unresolved D. The CDR3 contains 15 residues. Trimming left V 0 bases short and J 7 bases short, with 13 bases between. CDR1 and CDR2 from the germline V gene are MNHEY and SVGAGI. The CDR3 bases are TGTGCCAGCAGTTACTCGCCTAACCCTAGGAATGAGCAGTTCTTC. Translating gives CASSYSPNPRNEQFF.